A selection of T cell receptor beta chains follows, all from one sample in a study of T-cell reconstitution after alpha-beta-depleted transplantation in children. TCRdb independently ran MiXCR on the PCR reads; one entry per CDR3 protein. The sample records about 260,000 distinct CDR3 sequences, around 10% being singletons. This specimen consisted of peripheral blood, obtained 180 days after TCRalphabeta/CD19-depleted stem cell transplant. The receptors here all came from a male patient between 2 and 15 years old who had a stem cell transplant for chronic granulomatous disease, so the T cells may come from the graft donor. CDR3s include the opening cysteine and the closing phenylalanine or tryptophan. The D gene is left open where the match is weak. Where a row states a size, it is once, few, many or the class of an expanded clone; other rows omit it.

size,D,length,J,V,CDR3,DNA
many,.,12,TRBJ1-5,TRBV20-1,CSASGYQQPQHF,TGCAGTGCTTCAGGGTATCAACAGCCCCAGCATTTT
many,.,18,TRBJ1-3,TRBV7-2,CASSLASSKQVPGNTIYF,TGTGCCAGCAGCTTAGCCTCTTCGAAACAGGTCCCTGGAAACACCATATATTTT
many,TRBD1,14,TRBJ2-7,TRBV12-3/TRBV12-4,CASSKGQGDREQYF,TGTGCCAGCAGTAAAGGACAGGGGGATCGCGAGCAGTACTTC
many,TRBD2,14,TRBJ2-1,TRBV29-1,CSVDYGGAYNEQFF,TGCAGCGTTGACTACGGGGGGGCCTACAATGAGCAGTTCTTC
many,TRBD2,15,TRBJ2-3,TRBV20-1,CSARIGGRDSDTQYF,TGCAGTGCTAGGATTGGCGGGAGAGATTCAGATACGCAGTATTTT
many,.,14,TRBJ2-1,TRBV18,CASSPMLADSNEFF,TGTGCCAGCTCACCAATGCTAGCGGACAGTAACGAGTTCTTC
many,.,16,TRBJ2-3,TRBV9,CASSGGGGRVTDTQYF,TGTGCCAGCAGCGGAGGGGGTGGGCGGGTCACAGATACGCAGTATTTT
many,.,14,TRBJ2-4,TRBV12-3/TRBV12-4,CASSLGGSKNIQYF,TGTGCCAGCAGTTTAGGAGGATCCAAAAACATTCAGTACTTC
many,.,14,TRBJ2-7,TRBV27,CASSWGEVTYEQYF,TGTGCCAGCAGTTGGGGGGAGGTGACCTACGAGCAGTACTTC
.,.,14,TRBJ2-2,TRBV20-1,CSAPQASNTGELFF,TGCAGTGCCCCCCAAGCGTCTAACACCGGGGAGCTGTTTTTT
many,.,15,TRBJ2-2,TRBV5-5,CASSRNGGHTGELFF,TGTGCCAGCAGCAGGAACGGGGGTCACACCGGGGAGCTGTTTTTT
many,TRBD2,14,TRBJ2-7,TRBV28,CASSGSEMIYEQYF,TGTGCCAGTAGCGGGAGTGAAATGATCTACGAGCAGTACTTC
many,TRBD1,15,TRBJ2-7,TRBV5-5,CASSTGQGKIYEQYF,TGTGCCAGCAGCACCGGACAGGGGAAGATCTACGAGCAGTACTTC
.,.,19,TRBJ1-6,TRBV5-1,CASSLDSLPASSYNSPLHF,TGCGCCAGCAGCTTGGATAGCCTCCCGGCAAGCTCCTATAATTCACCCCTCCACTTT
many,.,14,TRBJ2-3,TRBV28,CASSLRPSTDTQYF,TGTGCCAGCAGTTTACGACCCAGCACAGATACGCAGTATTTT
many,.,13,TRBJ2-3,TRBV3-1,CASSQEGRVTQYF,TGTGCCAGCAGCCAAGAGGGTCGAGTTACGCAGTATTTT
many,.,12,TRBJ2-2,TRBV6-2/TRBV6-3,CASSYATGELFF,TGTGCCAGCAGTTACGCTACCGGGGAGCTGTTTTTT
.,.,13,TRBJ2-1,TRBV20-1,CSATPESQLGQFF,TGCAGTGCTACTCCGGAATCTCAGTTGGGGCAGTTCTTC
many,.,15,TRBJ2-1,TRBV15,CATSVRGSSYNEQFF,TGTGCCACCAGCGTTCGGGGGAGCTCCTACAATGAGCAGTTCTTC
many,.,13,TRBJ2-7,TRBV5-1,CASSLRSTYEQYF,TGCGCCAGCAGCTTGCGTTCAACCTACGAGCAGTACTTC
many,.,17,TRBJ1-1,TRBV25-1,CASSPYPWTGPNTEAFF,TGTGCCAGCAGTCCTTACCCCTGGACGGGCCCCAACACTGAAGCTTTCTTT
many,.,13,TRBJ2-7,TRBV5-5,CASSFAPTYEQYF,TGTGCCAGCAGCTTTGCCCCTACCTACGAGCAGTACTTC
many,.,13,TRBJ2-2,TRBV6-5,CASSYKVPGELFF,TGTGCCAGCAGTTACAAGGTTCCCGGGGAGCTGTTTTTT
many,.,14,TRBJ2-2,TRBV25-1,CASSESMITGELFF,TGTGCCAGCAGTGAATCAATGATCACCGGGGAGCTGTTTTTT
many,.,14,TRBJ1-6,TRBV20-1,CSAKGREVNSPLHF,TGCAGTGCCAAGGGTCGAGAGGTGAACTCACCCCTCCACTTT
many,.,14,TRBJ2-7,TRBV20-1,CSARGDLLSLEQYF,TGCAGTGCTAGAGGGGACCTCCTATCCCTCGAGCAGTACTTC
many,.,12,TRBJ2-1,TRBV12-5,CASGLGHTEQFF,TGTGCTAGTGGTTTGGGACACACGGAGCAGTTCTTC
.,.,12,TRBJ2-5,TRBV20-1,CSARLGSKTQYF,TGCAGTGCTAGACTGGGTTCGAAGACCCAGTACTTC
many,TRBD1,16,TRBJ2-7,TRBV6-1,CASTPGTGIIPYEQYF,TGTGCCAGCACCCCCGGGACAGGGATTATCCCTTACGAGCAGTACTTC
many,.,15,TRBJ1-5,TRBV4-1,CASSQGQLLVQPQHF,TGCGCCAGCAGCCAGGGACAACTGTTAGTCCAGCCCCAGCATTTT
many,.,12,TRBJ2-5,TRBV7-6,CASSTHQETQYF,TGTGCCAGCAGCACGCACCAAGAGACCCAGTACTTC
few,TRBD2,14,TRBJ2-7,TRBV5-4,CASSQLAGAGEQYF,TGTGCCAGCAGCCAACTAGCGGGGGCGGGAGAGCAGTACTTC
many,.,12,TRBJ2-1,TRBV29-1,CSVEDSHGRKFF,TGCAGCGTGGAGGACAGCCACGGACGTAAGTTCTTC
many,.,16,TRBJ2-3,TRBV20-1,CSAPRLTQGFSDTQYF,TGCAGTGCTCCCAGACTCACACAGGGTTTCAGTGATACGCAGTATTTT
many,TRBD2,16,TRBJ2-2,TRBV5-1,CASSSGLAGRTGELFF,TGCGCCAGCAGCTCGGGACTAGCGGGCCGCACCGGGGAGCTGTTTTTT
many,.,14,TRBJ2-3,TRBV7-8,CASSFRSRTDTQYF,TGTGCCAGCAGCTTCAGGTCACGCACAGATACGCAGTATTTT
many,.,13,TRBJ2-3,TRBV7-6,CASSSGTADTQYF,TGTGCCAGCAGCTCCGGAACAGCAGATACGCAGTATTTT
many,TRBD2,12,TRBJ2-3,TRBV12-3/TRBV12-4,CASTQTSGGPQF,TGTGCCAGCACCCAGACTAGCGGGGGGCCCCAATTT
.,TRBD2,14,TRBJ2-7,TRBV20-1,CSAGRGVSIYEQYF,TGCAGTGCTGGCCGGGGGGTCAGTATCTACGAGCAGTACTTC
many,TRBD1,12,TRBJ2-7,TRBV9,CASSAGTGEQYF,TGTGCCAGCAGCGCCGGGACAGGCGAGCAGTACTTC
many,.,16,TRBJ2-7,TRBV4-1,CASSQLIAGAAYEQYF,TGCGCCAGCAGCCAACTCATTGCGGGGGCCGCCTACGAGCAGTACTTC
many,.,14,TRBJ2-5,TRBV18,CASSPSRGQETQYF,TGTGCCAGCTCCCCATCCCGGGGGCAAGAGACCCAGTACTTC
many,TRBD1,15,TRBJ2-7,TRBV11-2,CASSLPRTGAYEQYF,TGTGCCAGCAGCTTACCTCGGACAGGGGCTTACGAGCAGTACTTC
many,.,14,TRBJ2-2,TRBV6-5,CASSYRRPPGELFF,TGTGCCAGCAGTTACCGACGACCCCCCGGGGAGCTGTTTTTT
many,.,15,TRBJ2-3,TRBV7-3,CASSLRGRVTDTQYF,TGTGCCAGCAGCTTAAGAGGGCGGGTCACAGATACGCAGTATTTT
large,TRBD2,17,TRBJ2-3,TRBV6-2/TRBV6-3,CASSYSIREGEEDTQYF,TGTGCCAGCAGTTACTCGATTCGGGAGGGCGAGGAAGATACGCAGTATTTT
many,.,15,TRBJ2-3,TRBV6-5,CASSYGVRSTDTQYF,TGTGCCAGCAGTTACGGGGTTCGGAGCACAGATACGCAGTATTTT
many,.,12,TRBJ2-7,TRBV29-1,CSGGDRNYEQYF,TGCAGCGGGGGGGACAGAAACTACGAGCAGTACTTC
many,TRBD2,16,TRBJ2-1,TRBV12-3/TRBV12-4,CASSLGRLAGVNEQFF,TGTGCCAGCAGTTTAGGGAGACTAGCGGGAGTCAATGAGCAGTTCTTC
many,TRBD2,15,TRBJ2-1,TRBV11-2,CASSSGTSGRMGMLF,TGTGCCAGCAGCTCGGGGACTAGCGGGAGAATGGGGATGCTCTTC
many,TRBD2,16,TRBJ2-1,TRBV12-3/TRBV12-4,CASTRGLAAPLNEQFF,TGTGCCAGCACCCGAGGACTAGCGGCCCCCTTAAATGAGCAGTTCTTC
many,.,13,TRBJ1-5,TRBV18,CASSPSSNQPQHF,TGTGCCAGCTCACCAAGTAGCAATCAGCCCCAGCATTTT
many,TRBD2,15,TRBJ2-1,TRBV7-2,CASSLGLAGGNEQFF,TGTGCCAGCAGCTTAGGCCTAGCGGGGGGCAATGAGCAGTTCTTC